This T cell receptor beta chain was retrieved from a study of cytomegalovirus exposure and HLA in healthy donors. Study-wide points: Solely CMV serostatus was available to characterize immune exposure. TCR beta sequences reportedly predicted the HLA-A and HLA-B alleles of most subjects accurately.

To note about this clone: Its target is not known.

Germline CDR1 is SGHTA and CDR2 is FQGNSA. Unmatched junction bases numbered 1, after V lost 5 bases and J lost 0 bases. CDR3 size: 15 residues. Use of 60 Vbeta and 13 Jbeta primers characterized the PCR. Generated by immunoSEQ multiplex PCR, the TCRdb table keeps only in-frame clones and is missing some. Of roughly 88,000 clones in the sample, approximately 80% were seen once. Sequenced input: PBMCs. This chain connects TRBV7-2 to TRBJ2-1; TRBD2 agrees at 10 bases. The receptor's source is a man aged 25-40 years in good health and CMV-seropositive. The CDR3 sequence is CASSGLADSYNEQFF. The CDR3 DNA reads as TGTGCCAGCAGCGGACTAGCGGACTCCTACAATGAGCAGTTCTTC. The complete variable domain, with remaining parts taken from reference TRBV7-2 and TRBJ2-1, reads GAGVSQSPSNKVTEKGKDVELRCDPISGHTALYWYRQSLGQGLEFLIYFQGNSAPDKSGLPSDRFSAERTGGSVSTLTIQRTQQEDSAVYLCASSGLADSYNEQFFGPGTRLTVL.